Below, 27 T cell receptor beta chains from the same sample are listed, as sequenced in a study of T-cell reconstitution after alpha-beta-depleted transplantation in children. Preparation of the TCRbeta library used unique molecular identifiers. One entry per CDR3 protein results from TCRdb running MiXCR on the PCR reads. The repertoire holds under 750,000 distinct CDR3 sequences, with about 23% as singletons. Specimen: PBMCs, mostly from graft donor cells, collected 360 days after TCRalphabeta/CD19-depleted stem cell transplant. Source of these receptors: a boy under three years old who had a stem cell transplant for acute myeloid leukemia, so the T cells may come from the graft donor.

V is TRBV6-5 and J is TRBJ1-4, with D unresolved. Germline V gene lookup returns CDR1 MNHEY and CDR2 SVGAGI. Deletions cut 0 bases from V and 4 bases from J, with 18 bases between. This CDR3 is 18 amino acids long. In DNA, the CDR3 is TGTGCCAGCAGTTACTCACCGTCCCCGGTGGGGTTTAATGAAAAACTGTTTTTT. Its translation: CASSYSPSPVGFNEKLFF.

In this sample, this clonotype turned up a few times. The V and J genes are TRBV29-1 and TRBJ1-1; TRBD1 matches 7 bases. The CDR3 covers 13 residues. Looked up from germline, CDR1 is SQVTM and CDR2 is ANQGSEA. J gave up 5 bases and V 6 bases, and 9 bases lay outside the gene matches. The CDR3 nucleotides are TGCAGCGTCCTGACAGGGAGAGGTACTGAAGCTTTCTTT. Encoded protein: CSVLTGRGTEAFF.

V and J are TRBV5-5 and TRBJ2-1; 12 bases fit TRBD1. The CDR3 sequence is 15 residues long. The germline gives CDR1 SGHKS, CDR2 YYEKEE (reference sequence). V lost 4 bases to trimming and J lost 5 bases; unmatched junction nucleotides: 4. The CDR3 protein is CASSPGTGGNNEQFF. The DNA of the CDR3 is TGTGCCAGCAGCCCGGGGACAGGGGGCAACAATGAGCAGTTCTTC.

Many counts were recorded for this clonotype. The chain recombines TRBV7-2 with TRBJ1-2; 7 nucleotides line up with TRBD1. The CDR3 is made up of 15 amino acids. Per germline, CDR1 SGHTA and CDR2 FQGNSA. J lost 2 bases, V lost 4 bases, and 7 bases had no gene match. CDR3 residues: CASSSYSTGNYGYTF. In nucleotides, the CDR3 is TGTGCCAGCAGCTCCTACTCGACAGGGAACTATGGCTACACCTTC.

This clonotype was seen more than once but under ten times. The chain couples TRBV5-1 to TRBJ2-4; TRBD1 aligns across 7 bases. Trimming removed 2 bases from V and 5 bases from J; junction bases left unmatched: 4. Germline values: CDR1 SGHRS, CDR2 YFSETQ. The CDR3 has 14 residues. DNA of the CDR3: TGCGCCAGCAGCTTTACAGGGGCCCAAAACATTCAGTACTTC. Translation: CASSFTGAQNIQYF.

This clonotype was counted a few times. CDR3 in DNA: TGCGCCAGCAGCCAAGGAACAGGGACCTACGAGCAGTACTTC. Encoded protein: CASSQGTGTYEQYF. The chain joins TRBV4-3 to TRBJ2-7; maybe TRBD1 (6 bases). The CDR3 is 14 residues long. Per germline, CDR1 LGHNA and CDR2 YSLEER. Trimming shortened V by 1 base and J by 2 bases, and 9 bases separated the two germline ends.

This sequence joins TRBV5-1 and TRBJ2-1; D remains unclear. In germline, CDR1 is SGHRS, CDR2 YFSETQ. The V end lost 4 bases, the J end lost 6 bases, and 14 bases lay between the germline ends. This CDR3 region has 14 residues. The CDR3 DNA follows: TGCGCCAGCAGCCCTGGCCCTGCCAGCAATGAGCAGTTCTTC. Its protein product is CASSPGPASNEQFF.

V and J are TRBV20-1 and TRBJ2-3, with D tentatively TRBD1 or TRBD2 (7 bases each). In germline, CDR1 is DFQATT, CDR2 SNEGSKA (reference sequence). The V end lost 5 bases, the J end lost 4 bases, and 16 bases lay between the germline ends. The CDR3 loop spans 14 amino acids. DNA of the CDR3: TGCAGTGCTGGGGACCAGGGGGGGTCAGATACGCAGTATTTT. Its translation: CSAGDQGGSDTQYF.

Worth noting for this clonotype: Since a much larger clone is just one base distant, this may be a read error. The chain employs TRBV12-3 or TRBV12-4 and TRBJ2-3; D is unresolved. The ends were cut back, 8 bases at V and 2 bases at J, with 5 bases in the middle. This CDR3 is built from 11 residues. The CDR3 bases are TGTGCCAGCTGCCACACAGATACGCAGTATTTT. As protein: CASCHTDTQYF.

This clonotype was picked up one time. V and J are TRBV14 and TRBJ2-1; TRBD1 matches 10 bases. The germline gives CDR1 SGHDN, CDR2 FVKESK. V lost 2 bases to trimming and J lost 6 bases; unmatched junction nucleotides: 1. This CDR3 comprises 14 residues. The CDR3 DNA reads TGTGCCAGCAGCCAACGGGACAGGGGCAATGAGCAGTTCTTC. Its protein is CASSQRDRGNEQFF.

V and J are TRBV12-3 or TRBV12-4 and TRBJ2-6; 8 positions agree with TRBD1. The CDR3 has 17 residues. V lost 6 bases to trimming and J lost 2 bases; unmatched junction nucleotides: 9. The chain's CDR3 is CASSDTGQGPGANVLTF. In DNA form, the CDR3 reads TGTGCCAGCAGCGATACAGGACAGGGCCCTGGGGCCAACGTCCTGACTTTC.

The J gene is TRBJ1-5, the V gene TRBV20-1; no definite D call. The V gene's germline CDR1 is DFQATT and CDR2 SNEGSKA (reference sequence). The V end lost 3 bases, the J end lost 0 bases, and 27 bases lay between the germline ends. This CDR3 has 20 residues. CDR3 DNA: TGCAGTGCTAGCCCGGGGATAGGGAGTTGGGTCCTATATAGCAATCAGCCCCAGCATTTT. Amino acids: CSASPGIGSWVLYSNQPQHF.

In this sample, this clonotype turned up many times. The chain carries TRBV9 and TRBJ1-6; D is unresolved. The CDR3 covers 12 residues. Germline CDR1 is SGDLS and CDR2 is YYNGEE. V was trimmed by 2 bases and J by 14 bases, leaving 11 bases between them. The CDR3: CASSVGGAALHF. The DNA of the CDR3 is TGTGCCAGCAGCGTCGGAGGCGCAGCCCTCCACTTT.

This chain connects TRBV10-3 to TRBJ2-7, with D perhaps assigned TRBD1 or TRBD2 (5 bases each). The CDR3 is made up of 11 amino acids. Germline CDR1 is ENHRY and CDR2 is SYGVKD. V was pared by 4 bases and J by 6 bases, with 7 bases between. CDR3: CAISGGTEQYF. The CDR3 region has the DNA TGTGCCATCAGTGGGGGGACCGAGCAGTACTTC.

This clonotype was counted a few times. The chain links TRBV12-3 or TRBV12-4 to TRBJ2-5, with D perhaps TRBD1 or TRBD2 (5 bases each). V lost 3 bases, J lost 0 bases, and 14 bases lay in between. This CDR3 contains 16 residues. CDR3 bases: TGTGCCAGCAGTTTTGCGACGGGACGGCACCAAGAGACCCAGTACTTC. Translated: CASSFATGRHQETQYF.

There are many counts of this clonotype. The V call is TRBV4-2, the J call TRBJ2-1, with D possibly TRBD2 on 6 matching bases. This CDR3 is built from 16 residues. Germline assignment: CDR1 LGHNA and CDR2 YNFKEQ. Trimming left V 1 base short and J 7 bases short, with 17 bases between. The CDR3 DNA follows: TGTGCCAGCAGCCAAGTACCCCTGGAGGAGGGGAATGAGCAGTTCTTC. Translated, it gives CASSQVPLEEGNEQFF.

The chain has TRBV5-1 and TRBJ2-2; tentative D call: TRBD1 (5 bases). Trimming cost V 1 base and J 5 bases, with 15 bases left between them. Germline CDR1 SGHRS, CDR2 YFSETQ. The CDR3 extends over 16 amino acids. This CDR3 is CASSLWAGSSTGELFF. CDR3 coding DNA: TGCGCCAGCAGCTTGTGGGCAGGGTCGTCGACCGGGGAGCTGTTTTTT.

There are many counts of this clonotype. The chain carries TRBV20-1 and TRBJ2-5; no firm D call. The V gene lost 5 bases and the J gene lost 5 bases, with 18 bases spanning the gap. Germline-derived CDR1 and CDR2 are DFQATT and SNEGSKA (reference sequence). The CDR3 runs to 14 residues. The CDR3 spells CSALSRSFSETQYF. The DNA for the CDR3 is TGCAGTGCTCTCTCCCGATCTTTTAGTGAGACCCAGTACTTC.

This clonotype was found many times. Here the CDR3 reads CASSLFSGGPKLTDTQYF. The CDR3 coding sequence is TGTGCCAGCAGTTTATTTAGCGGGGGGCCGAAGCTCACAGATACGCAGTATTTT. The rearrangement joins TRBV12-3 or TRBV12-4 to TRBJ2-3; 10 positions match TRBD2. The CDR3 sequence is 18 residues long. V gave up 2 bases and J gave up 2 bases; unmatched junction bases: 10.

The CDR3 bases are TGTGCCAGCAGCCCGAGCGGGGGCCTTGGGAATGAGCAGTTCTTC. Encoded protein: CASSPSGGLGNEQFF. The chain uses TRBV7-2 and TRBJ2-1; 8 bases agree with TRBD2. CDR3 length: 15 amino acids. The ends lost 5 bases at V and 7 bases at J; junction bases unmatched: 10. Germline assignment: CDR1 SGHTA and CDR2 FQGNSA.

This chain links TRBV5-1 with TRBJ2-5, with 7 bases identical to TRBD2. This CDR3 has 15 amino acids. After removal of 2 bases from V and 2 bases from J, the junction contained 6 bases not matched to a gene. In germline, CDR1 is SGHRS, CDR2 YFSETQ. In DNA form, the CDR3 reads TGCGCCAGCAGCTTTATGGATAGCGGGCAAGAGACCCAGTACTTC. As protein: CASSFMDSGQETQYF.

This chain links TRBV5-1 with TRBJ1-2; 10 bases align to TRBD1. The germline V gene encodes CDR1 SGHRS and CDR2 YFSETQ. The CDR3 loop spans 14 amino acids. Trimming cost V 4 bases and J 7 bases; bases outside gene matches: 7. CDR3: CASSGDRGIGGYTF. CDR3 DNA: TGCGCCAGCAGCGGGGACAGGGGAATTGGTGGCTACACCTTC.

The rearrangement uses TRBV6-6 and TRBJ1-4, with D perhaps matching TRBD1 (6 bases). The CDR3 runs to 13 residues. Trimming took off 5 bases at V and 5 bases at J, with 9 bases between the two ends. Germline assignment: CDR1 MNHNY and CDR2 SVGAGI (reference sequence). The CDR3 spells CASSRDMNEKLFF. CDR3 in DNA: TGTGCCAGCAGTCGGGACATGAATGAAAAACTGTTTTTT.

This clonotype was observed a few times. This sequence joins TRBV5-1 and TRBJ2-7, with 7 positions matching TRBD2. The CDR3 is 16 amino acids. V lost 0 bases and J lost 2; bases outside the gene matches: 8. The germline V gene encodes CDR1 SGHRS and CDR2 YFSETQ. This CDR3 is CASSLVAGGYPYEQYV. CDR3 sequence (DNA): TGCGCCAGCAGCTTGGTTGCCGGGGGGTACCCCTACGAGCAGTACGTC.

The table lists this clonotype with a few counts. The V gene is TRBV6-6, the J gene TRBJ2-1, with unresolved D. This CDR3 is built from 13 residues. The V end was cut by 2 bases, the J end by 5 bases, with 7 bases between. CDR1 is MNHNY and CDR2 is SVGAGI in the germline V gene (reference sequence). Here the CDR3 DNA reads TGTGCCAGCAGTTACCCCGATCACAATGAGCAGTTCTTC. It yields the protein CASSYPDHNEQFF.

CDR3 sequence reads: CASSQVWVSGGQKYEQYF. The CDR3 DNA reads TGCGCCAGCAGCCAAGTTTGGGTGTCAGGGGGGCAGAAGTACGAGCAGTACTTC. The chain links TRBV4-3 to TRBJ2-7; tentatively, D is TRBD1 (7 bases). CDR3 size: 18 residues. Germline CDR1 and CDR2: LGHNA and YSLEER. The V and J ends lost 1 base and 4 bases respectively, with 23 bases between them.

The gene calls are TRBV7-2 and TRBJ1-1; D possibly corresponds to TRBD1 (5 bases). Germline V gene data show CDR1 as SGHTA and CDR2 as FQGNSA. The CDR3 is 16 amino acids. Trimming stripped 5 bases from V and 1 base from J, with 17 bases between. CDR3 region: CASSGGSGGKNTEAFF. The CDR3 bases are TGTGCCAGCAGCGGTGGGAGTGGGGGGAAGAACACTGAAGCTTTCTTT.